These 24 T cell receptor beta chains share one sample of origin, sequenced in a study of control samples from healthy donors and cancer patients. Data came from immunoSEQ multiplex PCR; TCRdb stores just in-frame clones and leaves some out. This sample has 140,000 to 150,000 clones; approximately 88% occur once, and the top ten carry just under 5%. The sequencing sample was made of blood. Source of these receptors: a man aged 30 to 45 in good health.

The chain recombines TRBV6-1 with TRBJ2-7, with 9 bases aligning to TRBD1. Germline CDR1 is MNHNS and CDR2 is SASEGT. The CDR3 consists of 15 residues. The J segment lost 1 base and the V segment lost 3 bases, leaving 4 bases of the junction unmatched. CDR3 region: CASSDPGQGSYEQYF. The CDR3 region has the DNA TGTGCCAGCAGTGATCCGGGACAGGGATCCTACGAGCAGTACTTC.

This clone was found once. The CDR3 DNA reads as TGTGCCAGCAGTTTATGGGCGAATGAGCAGTTCTTC. Its translation: CASSLWANEQFF. The chain joins TRBV12-3 or TRBV12-4 to TRBJ2-1; D unclear. With 2 bases removed from V and 7 bases from J, the gap between germline ends came to 6 bases. The CDR3 sequence is 12 residues long.

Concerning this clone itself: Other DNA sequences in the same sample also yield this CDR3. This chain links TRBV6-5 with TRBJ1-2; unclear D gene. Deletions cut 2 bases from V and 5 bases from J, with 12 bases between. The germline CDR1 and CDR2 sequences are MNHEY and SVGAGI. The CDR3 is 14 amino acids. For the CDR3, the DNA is TGTGCCAGCAGTTACGGAGGGCAGAAATATGGCTACACCTTC. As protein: CASSYGGQKYGYTF.

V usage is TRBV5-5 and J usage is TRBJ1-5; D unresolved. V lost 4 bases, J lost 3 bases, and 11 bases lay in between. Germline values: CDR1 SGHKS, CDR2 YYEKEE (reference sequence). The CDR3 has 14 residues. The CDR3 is CASSAGRINQPQHF. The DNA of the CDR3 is TGTGCCAGCAGCGCCGGACGGATCAATCAGCCCCAGCATTTT. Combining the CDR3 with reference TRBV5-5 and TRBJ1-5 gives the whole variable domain DAGVTQSPTHLIKTRGQQVTLRCSPISGHKSVSWYQQVLGQGPQFIFQYYEKEERGRGNFPDRFSARQFPNYSSELNVNALLLGDSALYLCASSAGRINQPQHFGDGTRLSIL.

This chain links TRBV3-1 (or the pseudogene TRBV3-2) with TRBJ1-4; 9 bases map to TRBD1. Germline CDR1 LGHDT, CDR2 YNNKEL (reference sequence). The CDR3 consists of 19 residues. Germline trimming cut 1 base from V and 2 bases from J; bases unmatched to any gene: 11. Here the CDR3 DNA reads TGTGCCAGCAGCCAAGTCCCCGGGACAGGGATGTTTACTAATGAAAAACTGTTTTTT. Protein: CASSQVPGTGMFTNEKLFF.

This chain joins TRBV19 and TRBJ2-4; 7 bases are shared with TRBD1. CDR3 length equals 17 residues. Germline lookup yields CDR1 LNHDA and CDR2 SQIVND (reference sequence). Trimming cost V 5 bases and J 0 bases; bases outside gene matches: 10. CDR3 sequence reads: CASSPPGTALAKNIQYF. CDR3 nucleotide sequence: TGTGCCAGTAGTCCCCCAGGGACAGCCCTAGCCAAAAACATTCAGTACTTC.

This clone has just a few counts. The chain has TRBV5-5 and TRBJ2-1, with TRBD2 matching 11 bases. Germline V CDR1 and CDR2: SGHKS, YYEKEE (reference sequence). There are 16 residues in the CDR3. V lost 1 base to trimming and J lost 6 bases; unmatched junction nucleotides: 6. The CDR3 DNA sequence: TGTGCCAGCAGCTTGACCGGGACTAGCGGACTCAATGAGCAGTTCTTC. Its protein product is CASSLTGTSGLNEQFF.

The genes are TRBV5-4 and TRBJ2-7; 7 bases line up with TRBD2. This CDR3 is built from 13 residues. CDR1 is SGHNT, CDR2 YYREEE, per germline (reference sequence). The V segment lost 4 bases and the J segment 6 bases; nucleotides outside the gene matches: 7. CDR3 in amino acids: CASSRDREAEQYF. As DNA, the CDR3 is TGTGCCAGCAGCCGAGATCGGGAGGCCGAGCAGTACTTC.

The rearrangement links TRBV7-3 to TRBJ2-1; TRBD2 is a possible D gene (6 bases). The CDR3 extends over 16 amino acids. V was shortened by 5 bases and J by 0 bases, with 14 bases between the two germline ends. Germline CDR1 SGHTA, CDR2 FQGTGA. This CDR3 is CASSKTSILSYNEQFF. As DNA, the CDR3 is TGTGCCAGCAGCAAAACTAGCATCCTCTCCTACAATGAGCAGTTCTTC.

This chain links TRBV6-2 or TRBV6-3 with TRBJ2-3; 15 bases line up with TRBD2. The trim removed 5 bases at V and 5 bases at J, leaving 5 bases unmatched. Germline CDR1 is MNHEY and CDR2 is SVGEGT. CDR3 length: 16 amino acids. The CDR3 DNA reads TGTGCCAGCAGTCTGGGACTAGCGGGGGGAGGAGATACGCAGTATTTT. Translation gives CASSLGLAGGGDTQYF.

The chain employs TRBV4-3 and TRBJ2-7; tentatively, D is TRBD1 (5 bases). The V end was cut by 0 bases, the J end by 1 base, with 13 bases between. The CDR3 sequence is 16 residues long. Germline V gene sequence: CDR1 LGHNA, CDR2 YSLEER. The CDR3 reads CASSQELQTVSYEQYF. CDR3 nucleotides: TGCGCCAGCAGCCAAGAACTCCAGACAGTGTCCTACGAGCAGTACTTC.

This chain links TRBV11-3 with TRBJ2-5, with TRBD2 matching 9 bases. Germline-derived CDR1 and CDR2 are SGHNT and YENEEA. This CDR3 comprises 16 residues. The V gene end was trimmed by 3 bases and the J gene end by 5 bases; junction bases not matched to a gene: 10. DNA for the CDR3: TGTGCCAGCAGCTTTAGGACTAGCGCTGGGAGGGAGACCCAGTACTTC. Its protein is CASSFRTSAGRETQYF.

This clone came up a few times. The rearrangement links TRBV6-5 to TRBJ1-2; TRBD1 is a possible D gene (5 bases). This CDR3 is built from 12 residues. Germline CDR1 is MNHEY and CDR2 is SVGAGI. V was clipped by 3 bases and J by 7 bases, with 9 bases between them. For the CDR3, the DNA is TGTGCCAGCAGTTATGTGGGGGGTGGCTACACCTTC. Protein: CASSYVGGGYTF.

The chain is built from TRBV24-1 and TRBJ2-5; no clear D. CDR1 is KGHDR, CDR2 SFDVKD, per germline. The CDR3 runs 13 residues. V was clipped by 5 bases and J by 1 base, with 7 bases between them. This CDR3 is CATSAGPQETQYF. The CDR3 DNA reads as TGTGCCACCAGTGCCGGGCCCCAAGAGACCCAGTACTTC.

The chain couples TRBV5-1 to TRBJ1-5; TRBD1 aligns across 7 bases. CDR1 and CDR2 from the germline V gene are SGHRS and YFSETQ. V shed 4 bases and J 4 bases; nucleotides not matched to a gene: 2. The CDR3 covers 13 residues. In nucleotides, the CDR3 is TGCGCCAGCAGCACGGACAGGAATCAGCCCCAGCATTTT. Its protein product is CASSTDRNQPQHF.

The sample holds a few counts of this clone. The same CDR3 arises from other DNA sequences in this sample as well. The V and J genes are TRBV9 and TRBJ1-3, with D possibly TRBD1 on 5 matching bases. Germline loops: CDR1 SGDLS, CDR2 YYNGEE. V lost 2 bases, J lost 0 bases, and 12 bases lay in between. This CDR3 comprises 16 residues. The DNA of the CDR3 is TGTGCCAGCAGCGTCGGGCAGGGACCCTCTGGAAACACCATATATTTT. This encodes CASSVGQGPSGNTIYF.

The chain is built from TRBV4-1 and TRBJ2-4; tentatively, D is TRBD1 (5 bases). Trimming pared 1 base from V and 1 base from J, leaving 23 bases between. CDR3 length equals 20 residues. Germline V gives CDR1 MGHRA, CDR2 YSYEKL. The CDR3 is CASSQVPTVPRARAKNIQYF. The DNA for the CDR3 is TGCGCCAGCAGCCAAGTTCCCACGGTGCCCAGGGCAAGGGCCAAAAACATTCAGTACTTC.

The CDR3 loop is CSVVSQGVVNTEAFF. CDR3 DNA sequence: TGCAGCGTTGTTTCGCAGGGGGTGGTGAACACTGAAGCTTTCTTT. V gene TRBV29-1 combines with J gene TRBJ1-1, with 7 positions matching TRBD1. Germline trimming cut 4 bases from V and 0 bases from J; bases unmatched to any gene: 8. Germline CDR1 reads SQVTM; CDR2 reads ANQGSEA. The CDR3 has 15 residues.

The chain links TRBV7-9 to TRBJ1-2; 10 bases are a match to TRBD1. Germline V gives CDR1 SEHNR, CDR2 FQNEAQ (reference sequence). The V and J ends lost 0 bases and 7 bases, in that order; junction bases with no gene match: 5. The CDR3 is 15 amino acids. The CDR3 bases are TGTGCCAGCAGCTTAGCGATGGGACAGGGGTCTGGCTACACCTTC. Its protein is CASSLAMGQGSGYTF.

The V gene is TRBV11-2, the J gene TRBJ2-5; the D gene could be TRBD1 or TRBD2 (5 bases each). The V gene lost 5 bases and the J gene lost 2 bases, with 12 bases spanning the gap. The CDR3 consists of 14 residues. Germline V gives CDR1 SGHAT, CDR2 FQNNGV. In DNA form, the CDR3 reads TGTGCCAGCAGCATTCCGGGACGACAAGAGACCCAGTACTTC. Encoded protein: CASSIPGRQETQYF.

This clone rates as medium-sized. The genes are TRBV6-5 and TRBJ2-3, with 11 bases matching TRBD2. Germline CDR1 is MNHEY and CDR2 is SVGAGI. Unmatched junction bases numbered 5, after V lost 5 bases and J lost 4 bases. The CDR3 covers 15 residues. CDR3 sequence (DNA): TGTGCCAGCAGTAATAGCGGGGGGGCCTCAGATACGCAGTATTTT. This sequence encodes CASSNSGGASDTQYF.

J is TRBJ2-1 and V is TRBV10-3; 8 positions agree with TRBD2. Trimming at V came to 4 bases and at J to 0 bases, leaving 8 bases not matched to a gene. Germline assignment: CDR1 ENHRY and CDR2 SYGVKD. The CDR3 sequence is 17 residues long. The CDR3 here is CAISGFSGTNSYNEQFF. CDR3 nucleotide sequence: TGTGCCATCAGTGGCTTTAGCGGGACGAACTCCTACAATGAGCAGTTCTTC.

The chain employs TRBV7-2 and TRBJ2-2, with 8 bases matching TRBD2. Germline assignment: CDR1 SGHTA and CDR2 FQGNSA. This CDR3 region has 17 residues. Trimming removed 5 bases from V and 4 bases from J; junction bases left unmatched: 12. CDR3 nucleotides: TGTGCCAGCAGCCACCCTGGGGGAGCGGGGGTCACCGGGGAGCTGTTTTTT. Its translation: CASSHPGGAGVTGELFF.

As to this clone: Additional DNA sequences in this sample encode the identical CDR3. The CDR3 protein is CASSRNSPLHF. CDR3 nucleotide sequence: TGTGCCAGCAGCCGGAACTCACCCCTCCACTTT. J is TRBJ1-6 and V is TRBV3-1 (or the pseudogene TRBV3-2); no reliable D call. The CDR3 spans 11 residues. Trimming pared 4 bases from V and 10 bases from J, leaving 5 bases between. CDR1 is LGHDT, CDR2 YNNKEL, per germline (reference sequence).